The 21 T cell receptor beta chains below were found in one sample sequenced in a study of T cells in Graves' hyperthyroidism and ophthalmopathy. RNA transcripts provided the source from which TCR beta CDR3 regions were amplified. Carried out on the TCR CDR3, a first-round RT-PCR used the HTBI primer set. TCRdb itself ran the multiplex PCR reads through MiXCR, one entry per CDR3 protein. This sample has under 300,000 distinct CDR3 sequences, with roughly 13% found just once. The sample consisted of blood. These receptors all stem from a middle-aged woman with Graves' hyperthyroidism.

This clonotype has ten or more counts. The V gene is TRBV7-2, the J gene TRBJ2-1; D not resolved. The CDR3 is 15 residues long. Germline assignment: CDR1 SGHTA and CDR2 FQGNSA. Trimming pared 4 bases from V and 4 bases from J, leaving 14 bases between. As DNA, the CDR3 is TGTGCCAGCAGCTATGAAGAAGGGCCATACAATGAGCAGTTCTTC. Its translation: CASSYEEGPYNEQFF. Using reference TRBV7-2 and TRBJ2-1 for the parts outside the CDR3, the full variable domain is GAGVSQSPSNKVTEKGKDVELRCDPISGHTALYWYRQSLGQGLEFLIYFQGNSAPDKSGLPSDRFSAERTGGSVSTLTIQRTQQEDSAVYLCASSYEEGPYNEQFFGPGTRLTVL.

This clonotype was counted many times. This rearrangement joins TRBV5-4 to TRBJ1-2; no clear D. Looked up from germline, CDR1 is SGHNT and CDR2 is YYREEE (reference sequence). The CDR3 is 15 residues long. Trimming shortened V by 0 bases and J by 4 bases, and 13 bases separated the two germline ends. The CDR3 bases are TGTGCCAGCAGCTTGGTAGGAGCAGAGAGCTATGGCTACACCTTC. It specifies CASSLVGAESYGYTF.

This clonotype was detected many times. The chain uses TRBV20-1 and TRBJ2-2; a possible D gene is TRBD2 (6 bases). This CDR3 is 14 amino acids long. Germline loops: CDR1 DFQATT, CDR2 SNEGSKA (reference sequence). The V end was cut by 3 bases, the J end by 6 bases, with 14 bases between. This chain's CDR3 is CSASPTSGAGELFF. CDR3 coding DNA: TGCAGTGCTAGTCCGACTTCGGGGGCCGGGGAGCTGTTTTTT.

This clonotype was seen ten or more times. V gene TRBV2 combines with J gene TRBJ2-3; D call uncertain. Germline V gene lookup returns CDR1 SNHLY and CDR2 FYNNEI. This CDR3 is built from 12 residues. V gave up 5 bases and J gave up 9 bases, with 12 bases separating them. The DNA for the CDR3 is TGTGCCAGCAGTACCATGGCGAGGACGCAGTATTTT. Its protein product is CASSTMARTQYF.

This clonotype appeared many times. CDR3: CASSLSSGVVNTEAFF. CDR3 bases: TGCGCCAGCAGCTTGAGCTCAGGAGTTGTGAACACTGAAGCTTTCTTT. V gene TRBV5-1 combines with J gene TRBJ1-1; D gene unclear. This CDR3 comprises 16 residues. Germline CDR1 is SGHRS and CDR2 is YFSETQ. V shed 1 base and J shed 0 bases, with 13 bases lying between them.

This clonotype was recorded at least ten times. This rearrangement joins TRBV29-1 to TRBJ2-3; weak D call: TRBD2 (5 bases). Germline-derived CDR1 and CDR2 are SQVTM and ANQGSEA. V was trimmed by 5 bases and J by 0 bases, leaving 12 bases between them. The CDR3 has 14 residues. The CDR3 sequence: CSVTKRSSTDTQYF. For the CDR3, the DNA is TGCAGCGTTACGAAGCGGTCTAGCACAGATACGCAGTATTTT.

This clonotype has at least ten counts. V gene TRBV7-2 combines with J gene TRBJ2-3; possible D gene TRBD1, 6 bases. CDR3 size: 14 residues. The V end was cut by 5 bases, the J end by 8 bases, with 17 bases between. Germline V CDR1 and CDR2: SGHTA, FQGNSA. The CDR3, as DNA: TGTGCCAGCAGCCCCCCGGGACAAATTAGTACGCAGTATTTT. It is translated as CASSPPGQISTQYF.

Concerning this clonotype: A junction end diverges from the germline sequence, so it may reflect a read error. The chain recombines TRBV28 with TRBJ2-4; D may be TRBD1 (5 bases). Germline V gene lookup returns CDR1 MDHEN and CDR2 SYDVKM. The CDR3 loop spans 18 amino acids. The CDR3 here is CAGSFRTSFSLAKNIQYF. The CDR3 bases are TGTGCCGGCAGTTTTCGGACATCCTTCTCCCTAGCCAAAAACATTCAGTACTTC.

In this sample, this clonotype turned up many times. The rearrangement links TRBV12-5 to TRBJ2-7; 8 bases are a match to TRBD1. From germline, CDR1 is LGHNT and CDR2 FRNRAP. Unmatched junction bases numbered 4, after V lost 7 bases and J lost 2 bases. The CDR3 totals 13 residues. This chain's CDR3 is CASAVDRAYEQYF. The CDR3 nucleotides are TGTGCTAGTGCCGTGGACAGGGCCTACGAGCAGTACTTC.

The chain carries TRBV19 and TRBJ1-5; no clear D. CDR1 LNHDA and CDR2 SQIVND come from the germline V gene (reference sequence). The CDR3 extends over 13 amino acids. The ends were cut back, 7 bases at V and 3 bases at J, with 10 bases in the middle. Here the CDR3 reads CASKGQDNQPQHF. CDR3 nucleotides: TGTGCCAGTAAGGGTCAGGACAATCAGCCCCAGCATTTT.

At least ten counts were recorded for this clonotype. CDR3 sequence: CASSLRSSGDSYEQYF. The CDR3 DNA sequence: TGTGCCAGCAGTTTGAGGTCTAGCGGGGACTCCTACGAGCAGTACTTC. This chain uses TRBV12-3 or TRBV12-4 with TRBJ2-7; 9 nucleotides align to TRBD2. V trimming: 3 bases; J trimming: 0 bases; junction bases outside the gene matches: 6. CDR3 length equals 16 residues.

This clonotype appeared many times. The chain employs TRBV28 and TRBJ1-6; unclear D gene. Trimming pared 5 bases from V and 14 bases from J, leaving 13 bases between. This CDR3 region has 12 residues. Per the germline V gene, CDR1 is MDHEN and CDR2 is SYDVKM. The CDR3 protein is CASSPLLVSLHF. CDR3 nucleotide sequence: TGTGCCAGCAGTCCCCTCCTAGTGTCCCTCCACTTT.

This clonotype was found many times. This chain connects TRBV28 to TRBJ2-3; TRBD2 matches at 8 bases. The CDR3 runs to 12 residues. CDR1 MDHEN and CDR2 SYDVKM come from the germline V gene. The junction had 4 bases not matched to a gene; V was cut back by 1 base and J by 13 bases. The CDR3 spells CASSLYTGLEYF. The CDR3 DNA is TGTGCCAGCAGTTTATACACGGGACTAGAGTATTTT.

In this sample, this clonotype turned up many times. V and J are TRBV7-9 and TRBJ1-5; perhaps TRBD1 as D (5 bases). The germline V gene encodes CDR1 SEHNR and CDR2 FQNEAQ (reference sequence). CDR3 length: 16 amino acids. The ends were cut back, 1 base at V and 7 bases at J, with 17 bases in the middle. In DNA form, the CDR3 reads TGTGCCAGCAGCTTAGAAATGGACGGTTGGGGGCAGCCCCAGCATTTT. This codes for CASSLEMDGWGQPQHF.

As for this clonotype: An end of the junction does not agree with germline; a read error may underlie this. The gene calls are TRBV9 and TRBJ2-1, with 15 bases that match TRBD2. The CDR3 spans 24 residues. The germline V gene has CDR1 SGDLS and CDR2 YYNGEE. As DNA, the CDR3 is TGTGCCAGCAGCGTAGGGCTGGGGAGACAGTCGGGACTAGCGGGGGGTTTATCCTGCAATGAGCAGTTCTTC. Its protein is CASSVGLGRQSGLAGGLSCNEQFF.

The CDR3 reads CASSTRAGAETQYF. DNA for the CDR3: TGTGCCAGTAGTACTAGAGCGGGAGCAGAGACCCAGTACTTC. This chain joins TRBV19 and TRBJ2-5; the match to TRBD2 covers 8 bases. V lost 4 bases, J lost 4 bases, and 5 bases stayed unmatched. Germline values: CDR1 LNHDA, CDR2 SQIVND (reference sequence). The CDR3 totals 14 residues.

Here the CDR3 DNA reads TGCGCCAGCAGCTTGTTGTGGGAGTTCGGCACCGGGGAGCTGTTTTTT. This sequence encodes CASSLLWEFGTGELFF. The gene calls are TRBV5-1 and TRBJ2-2; maybe TRBD2 (5 bases). The germline CDR1 and CDR2 sequences are SGHRS and YFSETQ. This CDR3 contains 16 residues. The V end was cut by 1 base, the J end by 4 bases, with 14 bases between.

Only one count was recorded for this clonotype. DNA of the CDR3: TGCAGTGCTAGGCTTAGCGGGAGCTGGACAGAGACCCAGTACTTC. Amino acids: CSARLSGSWTETQYF. This chain connects TRBV20-1 to TRBJ2-5; 9 bases are a match to TRBD2. This CDR3 is built from 15 residues. Germline loops: CDR1 DFQATT, CDR2 SNEGSKA (reference sequence). With V trimmed by 3 bases and J by 4 bases, 9 bases remained unmatched.

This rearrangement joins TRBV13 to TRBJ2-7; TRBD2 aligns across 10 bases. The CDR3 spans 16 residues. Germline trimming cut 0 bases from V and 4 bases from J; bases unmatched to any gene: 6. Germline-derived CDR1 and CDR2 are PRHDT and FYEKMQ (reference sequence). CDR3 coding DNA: TGTGCCAGCAGCTTAGGACTAGCGGGGTTTTCATACGAGCAGTACTTC. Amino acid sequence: CASSLGLAGFSYEQYF.

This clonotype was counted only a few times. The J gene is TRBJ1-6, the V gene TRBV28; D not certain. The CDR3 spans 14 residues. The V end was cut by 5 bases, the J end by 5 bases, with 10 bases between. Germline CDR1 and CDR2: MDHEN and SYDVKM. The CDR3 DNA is TGTGCCAGCAGTCCCGGGAACAATAATTCACCCCTCCACTTT. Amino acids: CASSPGNNNSPLHF.

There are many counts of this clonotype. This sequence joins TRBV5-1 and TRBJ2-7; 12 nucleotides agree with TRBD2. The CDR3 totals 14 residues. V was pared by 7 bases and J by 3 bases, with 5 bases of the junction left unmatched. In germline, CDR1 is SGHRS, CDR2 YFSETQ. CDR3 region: CASRRTSGIYEQYF. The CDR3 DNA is TGCGCCAGCCGACGGACTAGCGGGATCTACGAGCAGTACTTC.